One sample yielded the 14 T cell receptor beta chains listed below, sequenced in a study of control samples from healthy donors and cancer patients. Assay: immunoSEQ multiplex PCR; the TCRdb copy retains only in-frame clones and omits some. The sample lists roughly 45,000 clones, around 94% occurring once. Sequencing used PBMCs. The origin of the receptors is a man aged 25-40 years with colorectal cancer.

The V call is TRBV9, the J call TRBJ2-2; D remains ambiguous. Germline CDR1 is SGDLS and CDR2 is YYNGEE. Deletions cut 2 bases from V and 5 bases from J, with 10 bases between. The CDR3 loop spans 14 amino acids. The CDR3 spells CASSVSVGTGELFF. CDR3 coding DNA: TGTGCCAGCAGCGTCAGTGTGGGTACCGGGGAGCTGTTTTTT.

This clone was picked up one time. CDR3 residues: CASSGFSGGAGELFF. In DNA form, the CDR3 reads TGTGCCAGCAGTGGATTCTCCGGGGGAGCCGGGGAGCTGTTTTTT. This rearrangement joins TRBV2 to TRBJ2-2; TRBD2 might be the D (6 bases). Trimming removed 4 bases from V and 6 bases from J, with 15 bases in between. CDR1 and CDR2 (germline): SNHLY, FYNNEI. This CDR3 is 15 amino acids long.

The chain links TRBV6-2 or TRBV6-3 to TRBJ2-7; the D is unclear. The CDR3 loop spans 13 amino acids. Germline CDR1 reads MNHEY; CDR2 reads SVGEGT. The V end lost 2 bases, the J end lost 0 bases, and 5 bases lay between the germline ends. CDR3: CASSYGYSYEQYV. Here the CDR3 DNA reads TGTGCCAGCAGTTACGGATACTCCTACGAGCAGTACGTC.

The rearrangement uses TRBV30 and TRBJ2-1; D might be TRBD2 (5 bases). The CDR3 consists of 15 residues. V was clipped by 3 bases and J by 5 bases, with 17 bases between them. Germline V gene data show CDR1 as GTSNPN and CDR2 as SVGIG (reference sequence). The CDR3: CAWSLSGRKDNEQFF. The CDR3 region has the DNA TGTGCCTGGAGCCTGAGCGGCCGGAAGGACAATGAGCAGTTCTTC.

The V gene is TRBV7-9, the J gene TRBJ2-3; weak D call: TRBD2 (6 bases). The CDR3 consists of 16 residues. Deletions cut 0 bases from V and 2 bases from J, with 12 bases between. CDR1 SEHNR and CDR2 FQNEAQ come from the germline V gene (reference sequence). The CDR3: CASSLAGGRVTDTQYF. The CDR3 DNA follows: TGTGCCAGCAGCTTAGCGGGGGGACGGGTCACAGATACGCAGTATTTT.

This chain links TRBV6-2 or TRBV6-3 with TRBJ2-1, with TRBD1 as a possible D gene (5 bases). CDR3 length equals 15 residues. Trimming stripped 6 bases from V and 7 bases from J, with 19 bases between. Germline CDR1 reads MNHEY; CDR2 reads SVGEGT. The CDR3 sequence: CASSHSTDPFNEQFF. In nucleotides, the CDR3 is TGTGCCAGCAGCCACTCGACAGACCCCTTTAATGAGCAGTTCTTC.

The rearrangement uses TRBV6-4 and TRBJ1-2; the D is unclear. The CDR3 length is 14 residues. The ends were cut back, 2 bases at V and 4 bases at J, with 11 bases in the middle. Germline loops: CDR1 MRHNA, CDR2 SNTAGT. The DNA for the CDR3 is TGTGCCAGCAGTGACAGCCCCGGGAGCTATGGCTACACCTTC. It yields the protein CASSDSPGSYGYTF.

The genes are TRBV24-1 and TRBJ2-2, with 8 bases fitting TRBD1. Looked up from germline, CDR1 is KGHDR and CDR2 is SFDVKD. The CDR3 runs to 15 residues. J lost 1 base, V lost 4 bases, and 1 base had no gene match. The CDR3 nucleotides are TGTGCCACCAGTGACGGGACAGGGAACACCGGGGAGCTGTTTTTT. Encoded protein: CATSDGTGNTGELFF.

J is TRBJ2-5 and V is TRBV11-2, with D perhaps TRBD1 or TRBD2 (6 bases each). CDR1 SGHAT and CDR2 FQNNGV come from the germline V gene. This CDR3 spans 16 amino acids. Trimming removed 6 bases from V and 5 bases from J, with 22 bases in between. CDR3 bases: TGTGCCAGCAGGCCCACCGGGACTCCAGGGGAGGAGACCCAGTACTTC. Encoded protein: CASRPTGTPGEETQYF.

The chain is built from TRBV24-1 and TRBJ2-5; TRBD1 agrees at 8 bases. CDR1 and CDR2 from the germline V gene are KGHDR and SFDVKD. V shed 2 bases and J 2 bases; nucleotides not matched to a gene: 6. The CDR3 has 16 residues. For the CDR3, the DNA is TGTGCCACCAGTGATTACAGGGGGTTCGAGCAAGAGACCCAGTACTTC. Amino acid sequence: CATSDYRGFEQETQYF.

The CDR3 DNA follows: TGCGCCAGCAGCCAAGATCCCCAGGGGTCCTCACACTATAATTCACCCCTCCACTTT. This encodes CASSQDPQGSSHYNSPLHF. The chain recombines TRBV4-3 with TRBJ1-6, with D possibly matching TRBD1 (6 bases). V lost 0 bases to trimming and J lost 3 bases, with 18 bases between them. CDR1 is LGHNA, CDR2 YSLEER, per germline. This CDR3 has 19 amino acids.

The chain recombines TRBV11-2 with TRBJ1-1; 9 positions agree with TRBD1. V shed 5 bases, J shed 1 base, and the junction held 11 bases outside the gene matches. The length of the CDR3 is 17 residues. CDR1 SGHAT and CDR2 FQNNGV come from the germline V gene. The CDR3 DNA sequence: TGTGCCAGCAGCAAGGGACAGGGTTTAGGAGGGAACACTGAAGCTTTCTTT. It yields the protein CASSKGQGLGGNTEAFF.

V gene TRBV11-2 combines with J gene TRBJ1-4, with 8 bases matching TRBD1. The CDR3 spans 15 residues. Looked up from germline, CDR1 is SGHAT and CDR2 is FQNNGV. With 4 bases clipped from V and 7 bases from J, the junction kept 8 bases outside the gene matches. Written as DNA, the CDR3 is TGTGCCAGCAGCTCCGTGACAGGGGCTATTGAAAAACTGTTTTTT. Residues: CASSSVTGAIEKLFF.

The chain has TRBV9 and TRBJ1-6; D uncertain. V was clipped by 3 bases and J by 6 bases, with 10 bases between them. Germline CDR1 SGDLS, CDR2 YYNGEE. CDR3 length: 14 amino acids. Here the CDR3 reads CASSARAVNSPLHF. The CDR3 bases are TGTGCCAGCAGCGCCCGGGCCGTTAATTCACCCCTCCACTTT.